Listed below are T cell receptor beta chains from one sample, sequenced in a study of molecular identifiers for immune sequencing clone quantification. TCRdb re-called the PCR reads with MiXCR, one entry per CDR3 protein. This sample yields approximately 590,000 distinct CDR3 sequences, of which 25% are seen a single time; about 0.84% belongs to the top ten. The sample taken for sequencing was naive CD8+ T cells from blood, with Jurkat cell RNA spiked in. The receptor set was obtained from a human donor in good health. Some libraries in this study had Jurkat cell RNA spiked in. Each CDR3 is given with its conserved first and last residue. A D gene is named only where the DNA matches it firmly. For some rows the clone size is stated as once, few or many, or as a class when expanded; others skip it.

V gene: TRBV4-2; J gene: TRBJ2-2; D gene: -; clone size: -; CDR3 protein: CASSQSLGDTGELFF; CDR3 DNA: TGTGCCAGCAGCCAATCTTTAGGGGATACCGGGGAGCTGTTTTTT
V gene: TRBV21-1; J gene: TRBJ2-3; D gene: -; clone size: -; CDR3 protein: CASSKRGLAGTDTQYF; CDR3 DNA: TGTGCCAGCAGCAAACGGGGACTAGCTGGCACAGATACGCAGTATTTT
V gene: TRBV9; J gene: TRBJ2-5; D gene: -; clone size: -; CDR3 protein: CASSVWGLESQETQYF; CDR3 DNA: TGTGCCAGCAGCGTATGGGGGCTAGAAAGCCAAGAGACCCAGTACTTC
V gene: TRBV7-2; J gene: TRBJ2-1; D gene: TRBD2; clone size: -; CDR3 protein: CASSYGLAGVGEQFF; CDR3 DNA: TGTGCCAGCAGCTACGGGTTAGCGGGAGTAGGGGAGCAGTTCTTC
V gene: TRBV20-1; J gene: TRBJ2-4; D gene: -; clone size: many; CDR3 protein: CSARDVLEAKNIQYF; CDR3 DNA: TGCAGTGCTAGAGATGTCCTGGAAGCCAAAAACATTCAGTACTTC
V gene: TRBV28; J gene: TRBJ1-5; D gene: -; clone size: many; CDR3 protein: CASRMGSYSNQPQHF; CDR3 DNA: TGTGCCAGCAGGATGGGGAGCTATAGCAATCAGCCCCAGCATTTT
V gene: TRBV4-1; J gene: TRBJ2-3; D gene: TRBD2; clone size: -; CDR3 protein: CASGQDGGRAVEGTDTQYF; CDR3 DNA: TGCGCCAGCGGCCAAGATGGAGGGAGGGCCGTGGAAGGCACAGATACGCAGTATTTT
V gene: TRBV6-5; J gene: TRBJ2-7; D gene: TRBD1; clone size: many; CDR3 protein: CASSYVQGADEQYF; CDR3 DNA: TGTGCCAGCAGTTACGTTCAGGGGGCCGACGAGCAGTACTTC
V gene: TRBV7-3; J gene: TRBJ2-1; D gene: -; clone size: -; CDR3 protein: CASSPVRTPYNEQFF; CDR3 DNA: TGTGCCAGCAGCCCCGTCCGAACTCCCTACAATGAGCAGTTCTTC
V gene: TRBV29-1; J gene: TRBJ2-4; D gene: TRBD1; clone size: many; CDR3 protein: CSVVQGTKNIQYF; CDR3 DNA: TGCAGCGTTGTACAGGGGACCAAAAACATTCAGTACTTC
V gene: TRBV7-9; J gene: TRBJ2-7; D gene: -; clone size: -; CDR3 protein: CASSTLGGEQYF; CDR3 DNA: TGTGCCAGCAGTACTTTGGGGGGCGAGCAGTACTTC
V gene: TRBV24-1; J gene: TRBJ2-2; D gene: -; clone size: -; CDR3 protein: CATSVLQAAGTGELFF; CDR3 DNA: TGTGCCACCAGTGTCCTACAGGCGGCTGGGACCGGGGAGCTGTTTTTT
V gene: TRBV27; J gene: TRBJ2-5; D gene: -; clone size: -; CDR3 protein: CASASLEETQYF; CDR3 DNA: TGTGCCAGCGCCTCTCTGGAGGAGACCCAGTACTTC
V gene: TRBV7-9; J gene: TRBJ2-3; D gene: TRBD2; clone size: many; CDR3 protein: CASSPYPAGEDTQYF; CDR3 DNA: TGTGCCAGCAGCCCCTACCCAGCGGGAGAAGATACGCAGTATTTT
V gene: TRBV27; J gene: TRBJ2-5; D gene: -; clone size: -; CDR3 protein: CASSLTGGMYQETQYF; CDR3 DNA: TGTGCCAGCAGTTTAACTGGCGGAATGTACCAAGAGACCCAGTACTTC
V gene: TRBV12-3/TRBV12-4; J gene: TRBJ2-1; D gene: TRBD2; clone size: -; CDR3 protein: CASSPYLRGYNEQFF; CDR3 DNA: TGTGCCAGCAGCCCCTATTTGCGGGGGTACAATGAGCAGTTCTTC
V gene: TRBV20-1; J gene: TRBJ2-3; D gene: TRBD2; clone size: few; CDR3 protein: CSAIAGAGDTQYF; CDR3 DNA: TGCAGTGCTATAGCGGGAGCCGGAGATACGCAGTATTTT
V gene: TRBV4-3; J gene: TRBJ2-7; D gene: -; clone size: few; CDR3 protein: CASSHGLHYEQYF; CDR3 DNA: TGCGCCAGCAGCCATGGACTCCACTACGAGCAGTACTTC
V gene: TRBV12-5; J gene: TRBJ2-7; D gene: TRBD2; clone size: many; CDR3 protein: CASGKGGRVEQYF; CDR3 DNA: TGTGCTAGTGGGAAGGGAGGGAGGGTGGAGCAGTACTTC
V gene: TRBV4-2; J gene: TRBJ2-7; D gene: TRBD1; clone size: few; CDR3 protein: CASSHRGETGPTYEQYF; CDR3 DNA: TGTGCCAGCAGCCACAGAGGGGAGACAGGGCCCACCTACGAGCAGTACTTC
V gene: TRBV9; J gene: TRBJ2-2; D gene: TRBD1; clone size: -; CDR3 protein: CASSASQTGLGGELFF; CDR3 DNA: TGTGCCAGCAGCGCCTCACAGACAGGGCTTGGCGGGGAGCTGTTTTTT
V gene: TRBV10-2; J gene: TRBJ1-1; D gene: -; clone size: -; CDR3 protein: CASSFPGTKNTEAFF; CDR3 DNA: TGCGCCAGCTCCTTTCCCGGGACTAAGAACACTGAGGCTTTCTTT
V gene: TRBV6-1; J gene: TRBJ2-5; D gene: TRBD1; clone size: -; CDR3 protein: CASSDLGQGLGETQYF; CDR3 DNA: TGTGCCAGCAGTGATCTCGGACAGGGTTTGGGAGAGACCCAGTACTTC
V gene: TRBV19; J gene: TRBJ2-3; D gene: -; clone size: few; CDR3 protein: CASSIATGLRGDTQYF; CDR3 DNA: TGTGCCAGTAGTATAGCCACAGGCCTCAGGGGAGATACGCAGTATTTT
V gene: TRBV6-5; J gene: TRBJ2-1; D gene: -; clone size: few; CDR3 protein: CASSTPWNEQFF; CDR3 DNA: TGTGCCAGCAGTACTCCTTGGAATGAGCAGTTCTTC
V gene: TRBV20-1; J gene: TRBJ2-7; D gene: -; clone size: many; CDR3 protein: CSARDMGYEQYF; CDR3 DNA: TGCAGTGCTAGAGATATGGGGTACGAGCAGTACTTC
V gene: TRBV5-1; J gene: TRBJ2-5; D gene: -; clone size: many; CDR3 protein: CASSLEGRKETQYF; CDR3 DNA: TGCGCCAGCAGCTTGGAGGGGAGGAAGGAGACCCAGTACTTC
V gene: TRBV3-2; J gene: TRBJ2-2; D gene: -; clone size: -; CDR3 protein: CASSQDPGRGAPEDGELFF; CDR3 DNA: TGTGCCAGCAGCCAAGATCCTGGACGGGGGGCCCCCGAAGACGGGGAGCTGTTTTTT
V gene: TRBV6-2/TRBV6-3; J gene: TRBJ2-7; D gene: TRBD1; clone size: many; CDR3 protein: CASSNRGKAYEQYF; CDR3 DNA: TGTGCCAGCAGTAACAGGGGTAAGGCCTACGAGCAGTACTTC
V gene: TRBV7-8; J gene: TRBJ2-7; D gene: -; clone size: -; CDR3 protein: CASSPRVNMFPEQYF; CDR3 DNA: TGTGCCAGCAGCCCCAGGGTAAACATGTTTCCCGAGCAGTACTTC
V gene: TRBV28; J gene: TRBJ2-3; D gene: -; clone size: many; CDR3 protein: CASSSTVGLTDTQYF; CDR3 DNA: TGTGCCAGCAGTTCGACGGTGGGGCTCACAGATACGCAGTATTTT
V gene: TRBV30; J gene: TRBJ2-3; D gene: TRBD2; clone size: many; CDR3 protein: CAWELAGGLDTQYF; CDR3 DNA: TGTGCCTGGGAACTAGCGGGGGGTTTGGATACGCAGTATTTT
V gene: TRBV4-1; J gene: TRBJ2-6; D gene: -; clone size: many; CDR3 protein: CASSQMGLRHTEPSPANVLTF; CDR3 DNA: TGCGCCAGCAGCCAGATGGGCCTTAGGCACACCGAACCATCTCCCGCCAACGTCCTGACTTTC
V gene: TRBV2; J gene: TRBJ2-3; D gene: -; clone size: once; CDR3 protein: CASGDAGEGADTDTQYF; CDR3 DNA: TGTGCCAGCGGCGACGCCGGGGAGGGGGCGGACACAGATACGCAGTATTTT
V gene: TRBV27; J gene: TRBJ2-3; D gene: TRBD2; clone size: -; CDR3 protein: CAGTFIGTSGATDTQYF; CDR3 DNA: TGTGCCGGCACATTTATAGGGACTAGCGGCGCCACAGATACGCAGTATTTT
V gene: TRBV4-1; J gene: TRBJ2-7; D gene: -; clone size: few; CDR3 protein: CASSHKIDNYEQYF; CDR3 DNA: TGCGCCAGCAGCCACAAAATCGACAACTACGAGCAGTACTTC
V gene: TRBV29-1; J gene: TRBJ2-3; D gene: -; clone size: many; CDR3 protein: CSVEPVSGSVGPDTQYF; CDR3 DNA: TGCAGCGTTGAGCCCGTGTCGGGCTCCGTTGGGCCAGATACGCAGTATTTT
V gene: TRBV4-1; J gene: TRBJ2-5; D gene: TRBD2; clone size: -; CDR3 protein: CASSQAPLGLAGEPQYF; CDR3 DNA: TGCGCCAGCAGCCAAGCCCCATTGGGACTAGCGGGAGAGCCCCAGTACTTC
V gene: TRBV12-3/TRBV12-4; J gene: TRBJ1-2; D gene: TRBD1; clone size: few; CDR3 protein: CASRRDRYYGYTF; CDR3 DNA: TGTGCCAGCAGGCGGGACAGGTACTATGGCTACACCTTC
V gene: TRBV13; J gene: TRBJ2-7; D gene: TRBD2; clone size: many; CDR3 protein: CASSPRTSGNEQYF; CDR3 DNA: TGTGCCAGCAGCCCTCGGACTAGCGGTAACGAGCAGTACTTC
V gene: TRBV4-3; J gene: TRBJ1-2; D gene: -; clone size: -; CDR3 protein: CASSPLVGPTNYGYTF; CDR3 DNA: TGCGCCAGCAGCCCGTTAGTCGGGCCTACTAACTATGGCTACACCTTC
V gene: TRBV3-1; J gene: TRBJ2-7; D gene: -; clone size: few; CDR3 protein: CASSQFPTYEQYF; CDR3 DNA: TGTGCCAGCAGCCAATTCCCCACTTACGAGCAGTACTTC
V gene: TRBV4-2; J gene: TRBJ1-1; D gene: -; clone size: many; CDR3 protein: CASSQDGVEGDEAFF; CDR3 DNA: TGTGCCAGCAGCCAAGATGGGGTCGAAGGGGATGAAGCTTTCTTT
V gene: TRBV7-7; J gene: TRBJ2-1; D gene: -; clone size: -; CDR3 protein: CASSATALAQFNERFF; CDR3 DNA: TGTGCCAGCAGCGCAACGGCCCTCGCTCAATTCAATGAGCGGTTCTTC
V gene: TRBV3-1; J gene: TRBJ2-7; D gene: -; clone size: -; CDR3 protein: CASSHYGTPYEQYF; CDR3 DNA: TGTGCCAGCAGCCATTATGGGACACCCTACGAGCAGTACTTC
V gene: TRBV4-1; J gene: TRBJ2-4; D gene: TRBD1; clone size: many; CDR3 protein: CASSQRQGAQNIQYF; CDR3 DNA: TGCGCCAGCAGCCAAAGGCAGGGGGCCCAAAACATTCAGTACTTC
V gene: TRBV7-9; J gene: TRBJ2-3; D gene: -; clone size: many; CDR3 protein: CASSPPFLGPPPHTQYF; CDR3 DNA: TGTGCCAGCAGCCCTCCTTTTCTGGGCCCTCCCCCCCATACGCAGTATTTT
V gene: TRBV7-9; J gene: TRBJ2-7; D gene: -; clone size: few; CDR3 protein: CASSLVAEHVYEQYF; CDR3 DNA: TGTGCCAGCAGCTTAGTGGCGGAACACGTCTACGAGCAGTACTTC
V gene: TRBV29-1; J gene: TRBJ2-7; D gene: -; clone size: many; CDR3 protein: CSVAEGYEQYF; CDR3 DNA: TGCAGCGTGGCAGAAGGGTACGAGCAGTACTTC
V gene: TRBV9; J gene: TRBJ2-2; D gene: -; clone size: many; CDR3 protein: CASSPTGTPNTGELFF; CDR3 DNA: TGTGCCAGCAGCCCTACAGGGACACCGAACACCGGGGAGCTGTTTTTT
V gene: TRBV5-1; J gene: TRBJ2-3; D gene: -; clone size: many; CDR3 protein: CASSFNADTQYF; CDR3 DNA: TGCGCCAGCAGCTTCAATGCAGATACGCAGTATTTT
V gene: TRBV6-1; J gene: TRBJ1-1; D gene: TRBD1; clone size: many; CDR3 protein: CASSKGTAHVEAFF; CDR3 DNA: TGTGCCAGCAGTAAAGGGACAGCTCATGTTGAAGCTTTCTTT
V gene: TRBV28; J gene: TRBJ2-7; D gene: -; clone size: many; CDR3 protein: CASSLSPGPFSYEQYF; CDR3 DNA: TGTGCCAGCAGTTTATCACCGGGCCCGTTCTCCTACGAGCAGTACTTC
V gene: TRBV7-9; J gene: TRBJ1-1; D gene: -; clone size: few; CDR3 protein: CASSLVRDTSEAFF; CDR3 DNA: TGTGCCAGCAGCTTAGTTCGGGACACGAGTGAAGCTTTCTTT
V gene: TRBV5-1; J gene: TRBJ2-1; D gene: TRBD2; clone size: -; CDR3 protein: CASSLEGLAGGFHEQFF; CDR3 DNA: TGCGCCAGCAGCTTGGAAGGTCTAGCGGGGGGGTTCCATGAGCAGTTCTTC
V gene: TRBV3-1; J gene: TRBJ1-6; D gene: -; clone size: -; CDR3 protein: CASSQAGYTNSPPHF; CDR3 DNA: TGTGCCAGCAGCCAAGCCGGTTACACAAATTCACCCCCCCACTTT
V gene: TRBV5-6; J gene: TRBJ2-7; D gene: TRBD1; clone size: many; CDR3 protein: CASSPPGTGDEQYF; CDR3 DNA: TGTGCCAGCAGCCCACCCGGGACAGGGGACGAGCAGTACTTC
V gene: TRBV21-1; J gene: TRBJ1-5; D gene: -; clone size: few; CDR3 protein: CASSNVGDREPLRCNQPQHF; CDR3 DNA: TGTGCCAGCAGCAACGTAGGGGACAGGGAGCCGCTACGGTGCAATCAGCCCCAGCATTTT
V gene: TRBV2; J gene: TRBJ2-4; D gene: -; clone size: many; CDR3 protein: CASNSPGNLAKNIQYF; CDR3 DNA: TGTGCCAGCAATTCCCCGGGGAATCTAGCCAAAAACATTCAGTACTTC